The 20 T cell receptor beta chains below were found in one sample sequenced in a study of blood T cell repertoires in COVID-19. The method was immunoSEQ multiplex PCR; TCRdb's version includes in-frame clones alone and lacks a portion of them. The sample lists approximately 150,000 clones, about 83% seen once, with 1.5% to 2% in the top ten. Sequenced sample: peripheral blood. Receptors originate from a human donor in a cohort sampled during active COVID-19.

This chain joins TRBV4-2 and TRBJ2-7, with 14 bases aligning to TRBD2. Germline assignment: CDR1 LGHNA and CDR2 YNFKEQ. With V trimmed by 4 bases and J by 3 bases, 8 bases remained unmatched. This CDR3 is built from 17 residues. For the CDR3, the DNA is TGTGCCAGCAGCCCCGGGACTAGCGGGAGCCTTCTCTACGAGCAGTACTTC. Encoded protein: CASSPGTSGSLLYEQYF.

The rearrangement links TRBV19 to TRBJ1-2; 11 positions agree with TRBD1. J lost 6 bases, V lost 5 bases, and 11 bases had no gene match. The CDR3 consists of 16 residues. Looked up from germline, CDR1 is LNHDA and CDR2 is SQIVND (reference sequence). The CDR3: CASSGLRDRGYHGYTF. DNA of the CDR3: TGTGCCAGTAGTGGCCTCCGGGACAGGGGGTATCATGGCTACACCTTC.

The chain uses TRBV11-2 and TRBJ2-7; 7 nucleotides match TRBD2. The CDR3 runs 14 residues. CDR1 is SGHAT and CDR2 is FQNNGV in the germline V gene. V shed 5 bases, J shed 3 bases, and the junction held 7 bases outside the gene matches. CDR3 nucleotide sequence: TGTGCCAGCAGCCCCGGACTAGGGATCTACGAGCAGTACTTC. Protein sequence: CASSPGLGIYEQYF. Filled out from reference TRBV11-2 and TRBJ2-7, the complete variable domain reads EAGVAQSPRYKIIEKRQSVAFWCNPISGHATLYWYQQILGQGPKLLIQFQNNGVVDDSQLPKDRFSAERLKGVDSTLKIQPAKLEDSAVYLCASSPGLGIYEQYFGPGTRLTVT.

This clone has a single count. The CDR3 sequence is CASSFLGVGYTF. CDR3 nucleotides: TGTGCCAGTAGTTTTCTCGGGGTTGGCTACACCTTC. The chain links TRBV19 to TRBJ1-2; D is uncertain. CDR1 and CDR2 from the germline V gene are LNHDA and SQIVND (reference sequence). V was trimmed by 5 bases and J by 7 bases, leaving 11 bases between them. The CDR3 length is 12 residues.

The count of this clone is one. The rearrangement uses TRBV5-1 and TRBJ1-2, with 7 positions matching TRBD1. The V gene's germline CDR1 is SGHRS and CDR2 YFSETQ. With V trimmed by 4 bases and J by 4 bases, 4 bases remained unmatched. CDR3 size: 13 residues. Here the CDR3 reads CASSVWDSYGYTF. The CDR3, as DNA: TGCGCCAGCAGCGTATGGGACAGCTATGGCTACACCTTC.

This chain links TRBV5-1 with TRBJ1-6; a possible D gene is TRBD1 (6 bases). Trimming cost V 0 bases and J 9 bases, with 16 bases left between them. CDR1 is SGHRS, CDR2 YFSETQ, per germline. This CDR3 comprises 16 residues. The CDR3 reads CASSLGLQGSGSPLHF. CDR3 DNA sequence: TGCGCCAGCAGCTTGGGGCTACAGGGATCAGGTTCACCCCTCCACTTT.

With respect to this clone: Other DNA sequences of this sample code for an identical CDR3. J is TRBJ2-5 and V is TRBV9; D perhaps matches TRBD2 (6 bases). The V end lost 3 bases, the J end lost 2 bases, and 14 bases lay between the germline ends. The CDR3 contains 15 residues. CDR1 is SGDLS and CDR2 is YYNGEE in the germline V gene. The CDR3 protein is CASSALGGTQETQYF. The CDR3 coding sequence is TGTGCCAGCAGCGCTCTGGGAGGAACTCAAGAGACCCAGTACTTC.

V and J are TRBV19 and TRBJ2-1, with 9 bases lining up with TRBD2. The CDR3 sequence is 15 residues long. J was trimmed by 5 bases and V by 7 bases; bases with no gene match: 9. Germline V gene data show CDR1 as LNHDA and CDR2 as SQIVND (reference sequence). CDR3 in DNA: TGTGCCAGTAACCGCGGGAGGGCGGGCGACAATGAGCAGTTCTTC. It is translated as CASNRGRAGDNEQFF.

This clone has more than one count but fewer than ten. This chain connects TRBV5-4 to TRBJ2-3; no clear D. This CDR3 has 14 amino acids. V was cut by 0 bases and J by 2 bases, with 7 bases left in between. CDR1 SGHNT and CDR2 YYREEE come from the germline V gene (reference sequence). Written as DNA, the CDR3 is TGTGCCAGCAGCTTGGAACTGATCACAGATACGCAGTATTTT. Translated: CASSLELITDTQYF.

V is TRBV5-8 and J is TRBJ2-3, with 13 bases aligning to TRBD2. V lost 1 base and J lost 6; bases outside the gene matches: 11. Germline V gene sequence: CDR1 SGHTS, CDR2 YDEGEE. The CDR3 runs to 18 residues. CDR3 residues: CASSLRLAGGAFRDTQYF. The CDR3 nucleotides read TGTGCCAGCAGCTTGCGACTAGCGGGAGGCGCCTTCCGGGATACGCAGTATTTT.

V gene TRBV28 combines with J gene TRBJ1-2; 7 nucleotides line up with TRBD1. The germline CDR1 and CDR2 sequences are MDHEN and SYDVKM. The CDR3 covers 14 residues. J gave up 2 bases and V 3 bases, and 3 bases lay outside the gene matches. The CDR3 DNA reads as TGTGCCAGCAGTTTGACAGGGACGAACTATGGCTACACCTTC. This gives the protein CASSLTGTNYGYTF.

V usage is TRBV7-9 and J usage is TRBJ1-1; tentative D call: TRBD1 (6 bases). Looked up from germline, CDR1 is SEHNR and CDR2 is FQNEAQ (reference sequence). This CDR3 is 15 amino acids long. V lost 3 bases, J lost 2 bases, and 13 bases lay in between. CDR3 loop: CASSLGGPANTEAFF. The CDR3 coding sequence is TGTGCCAGCAGCTTGGGGGGGCCCGCCAACACTGAAGCTTTCTTT.

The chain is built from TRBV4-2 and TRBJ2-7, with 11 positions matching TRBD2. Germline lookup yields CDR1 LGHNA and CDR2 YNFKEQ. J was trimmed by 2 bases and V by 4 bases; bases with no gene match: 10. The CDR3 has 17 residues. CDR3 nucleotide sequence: TGTGCCAGCAGCCCTATTCTAGCGGGAGGTTCCCCCTACGAGCAGTACTTC. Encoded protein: CASSPILAGGSPYEQYF.

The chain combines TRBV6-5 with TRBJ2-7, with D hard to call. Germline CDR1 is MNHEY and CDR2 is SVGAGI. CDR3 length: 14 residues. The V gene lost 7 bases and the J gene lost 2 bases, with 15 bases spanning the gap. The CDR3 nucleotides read TGTGCCAGCACCAAATCATGGCAAGCCTACGAGCAGTACTTC. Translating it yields CASTKSWQAYEQYF.

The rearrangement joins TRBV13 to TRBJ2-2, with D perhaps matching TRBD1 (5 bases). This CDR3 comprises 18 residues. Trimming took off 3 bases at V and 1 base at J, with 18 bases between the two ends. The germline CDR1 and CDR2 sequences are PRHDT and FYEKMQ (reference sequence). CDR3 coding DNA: TGTGCCAGCAGCTTTCCCCAGGGTCAATTCAAGAACACCGGGGAGCTGTTTTTT. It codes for CASSFPQGQFKNTGELFF.

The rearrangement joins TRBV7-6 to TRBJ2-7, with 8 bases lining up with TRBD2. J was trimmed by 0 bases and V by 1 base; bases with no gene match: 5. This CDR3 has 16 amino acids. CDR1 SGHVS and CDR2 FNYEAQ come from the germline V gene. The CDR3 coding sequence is TGTGCCAGCAGCTTAGTAAGACTAGCGCCCTCCTACGAGCAGTACTTC. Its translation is CASSLVRLAPSYEQYF. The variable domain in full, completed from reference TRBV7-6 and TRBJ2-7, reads GAGVSQSPRYKVTKRGQDVALRCDPISGHVSLYWYRQALGQGPEFLTYFNYEAQQDKSGLPNDRFSAERPEGSISTLTIQRTEQRDSAMYRCASSLVRLAPSYEQYFGPGTRLTVT.

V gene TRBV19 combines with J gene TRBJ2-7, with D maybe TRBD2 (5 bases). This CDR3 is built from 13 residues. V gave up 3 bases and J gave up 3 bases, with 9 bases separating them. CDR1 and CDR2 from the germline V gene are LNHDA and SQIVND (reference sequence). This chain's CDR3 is CASSMGANYEQYF. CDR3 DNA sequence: TGTGCCAGTAGTATGGGAGCCAACTACGAGCAGTACTTC.

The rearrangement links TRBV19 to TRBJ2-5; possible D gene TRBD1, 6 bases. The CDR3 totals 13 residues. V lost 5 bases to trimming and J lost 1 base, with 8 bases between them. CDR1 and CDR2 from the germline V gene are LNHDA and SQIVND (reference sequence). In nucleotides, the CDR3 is TGTGCCAGTAGTGTACAGGGCCAAGAGACCCAGTACTTC. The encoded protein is CASSVQGQETQYF.

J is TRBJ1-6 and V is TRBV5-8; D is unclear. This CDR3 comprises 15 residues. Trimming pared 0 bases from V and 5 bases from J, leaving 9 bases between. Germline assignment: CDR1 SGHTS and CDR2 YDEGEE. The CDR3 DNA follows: TGTGCCAGCAGCTTGGCCGGGAGGGATAATTCACCCCTCCACTTT. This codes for CASSLAGRDNSPLHF.

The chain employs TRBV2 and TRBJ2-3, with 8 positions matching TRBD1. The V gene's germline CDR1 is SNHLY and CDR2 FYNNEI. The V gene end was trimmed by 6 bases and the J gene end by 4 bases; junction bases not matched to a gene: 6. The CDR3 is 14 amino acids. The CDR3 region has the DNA TGTGCCAGCAGGGCACAGGGGGTGGCAGATACGCAGTATTTT. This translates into CASRAQGVADTQYF. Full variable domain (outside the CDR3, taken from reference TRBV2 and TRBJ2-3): EPEVTQTPSHQVTQMGQEVILRCVPISNHLYFYWYRQILGQKVEFLVSFYNNEISEKSEIFDDQFSVERPDGSNFTLKIRSTKLEDSAMYFCASRAQGVADTQYFGPGTRLTVL.